Below, 13 T cell receptor beta chains from the same sample are listed, as sequenced in a study of blood T cell repertoires in COVID-19. The table came from immunoSEQ multiplex PCR; TCRdb's copy has only in-frame clones and leaves some out. The table lists about 270,000 clones, about 89% of them singletons. Sequencing was carried out using peripheral blood. The receptors were gathered from a woman aged 45-60 years with acute or convalescent COVID-19.

This chain links TRBV28 with TRBJ2-1, with TRBD2 identical over 7 bases. CDR3 length: 15 amino acids. Germline values: CDR1 MDHEN, CDR2 SYDVKM. After removal of 7 bases from V and 5 bases from J, the junction contained 11 bases not matched to a gene. The CDR3 DNA sequence: TGTGCCAGCACCCCATATAGCGGGTGGGACAATGAGCAGTTCTTC. Protein: CASTPYSGWDNEQFF.

The rearrangement uses TRBV5-5 and TRBJ1-1; D might be TRBD1 (6 bases). The CDR3 loop spans 13 amino acids. CDR1 SGHKS and CDR2 YYEKEE come from the germline V gene (reference sequence). The germline V and J ends were trimmed by 2 bases and 5 bases, with 10 bases remaining between them. The CDR3 coding sequence is TGTGCCAGCAGCTTTCAGGGGTCGACTGAAGCTTTCTTT. This translates into CASSFQGSTEAFF.

The V gene is TRBV9, the J gene TRBJ2-7; 10 nucleotides match TRBD2. The CDR3 has 17 amino acids. The V segment lost 0 bases and the J segment 0 bases; nucleotides outside the gene matches: 6. Germline V gene sequence: CDR1 SGDLS, CDR2 YYNGEE. CDR3 nucleotides: TGTGCCAGCAGCGTAGGACTAGCGGGCACGCACTCCTACGAGCAGTACTTC. The encoded protein is CASSVGLAGTHSYEQYF.

The chain joins TRBV7-2 to TRBJ1-2, with D hard to call. V dropped 2 bases and J dropped 7 bases, with 11 bases sitting between them. There are 13 residues in the CDR3. Germline CDR1 is SGHTA and CDR2 is FQGNSA. CDR3 protein: CASSLSGVSGYTF. In DNA form, the CDR3 reads TGTGCCAGCAGCTTAAGCGGGGTCTCTGGCTACACCTTC.

CDR3 in amino acids: CASRPDSPVAFF. Here the CDR3 DNA reads TGTGCCAGCAGACCCGACAGCCCGGTTGCTTTCTTT. The V gene is TRBV12-3 or TRBV12-4, the J gene TRBJ1-1, with a possible D match to TRBD1 (5 bases). The ends were cut back, 6 bases at V and 11 bases at J, with 16 bases in the middle. The CDR3 covers 12 residues.

Written as DNA, the CDR3 is TGTGCCAGCAGAGGGGACTGGGGACGCCCTCACAATGAGCAGTTCTTC. Its protein is CASRGDWGRPHNEQFF. The rearrangement joins TRBV27 to TRBJ2-1, with D perhaps TRBD2 (6 bases). The germline CDR1 and CDR2 sequences are MNHEY and SMNVEV (reference sequence). Trimming pared 6 bases from V and 5 bases from J, leaving 20 bases between. The CDR3 covers 16 residues.

The chain is built from TRBV10-3 and TRBJ2-3, with 7 bases matching TRBD2. Germline assignment: CDR1 ENHRY and CDR2 SYGVKD. V was clipped by 5 bases and J by 1 base; unmatched bases: 21. The CDR3 runs to 20 residues. The CDR3 reads CAISKRGASGTQGGTDTQYF. The DNA of the CDR3 is TGTGCCATCAGTAAAAGGGGAGCTAGCGGAACCCAAGGGGGCACAGATACGCAGTATTTT.

V is TRBV27 and J is TRBJ1-1, with unresolved D. Germline V lookup: CDR1 MNHEY, CDR2 SMNVEV (reference sequence). The CDR3 loop spans 13 amino acids. Trimming removed 6 bases at V and 7 bases at J, with 15 bases between. The CDR3 protein is CASSLTLAGEAFF. Written as DNA, the CDR3 is TGTGCCAGCAGCCTTACCCTCGCAGGTGAAGCTTTCTTT.

The chain uses TRBV27 and TRBJ2-7; D is perhaps TRBD2 (6 bases). The germline CDR1 and CDR2 sequences are MNHEY and SMNVEV (reference sequence). The CDR3 is made up of 17 amino acids. The V gene lost 2 bases and the J gene lost 7 bases, with 24 bases spanning the gap. The DNA of the CDR3 is TGTGCCAGCAGTTTACTTAGCGGAGGCCCCACTCGGTGGGAGCAGTACTTC. This gives the protein CASSLLSGGPTRWEQYF.

In this sample, this clone turned up a few times. V is TRBV5-1 and J is TRBJ1-6, with D uncertain. Trimming took 2 bases from V and 7 from J, leaving 13 bases between them. CDR1 is SGHRS, CDR2 YFSETQ, per germline. This CDR3 region has 15 residues. CDR3 sequence (DNA): TGCGCCAGCAGCTTAAGCCTTCTCGGGAATTCACCCCTCCACTTT. This translates into CASSLSLLGNSPLHF.

V and J are TRBV4-1 and TRBJ1-1; D may be TRBD1 (5 bases). The germline CDR1 and CDR2 sequences are MGHRA and YSYEKL. Trimming took 3 bases from V and 3 from J, leaving 17 bases between them. The CDR3 sequence is 16 residues long. CDR3 residues: CASSHQTGGGDTEAFF. In DNA, the CDR3 is TGCGCCAGCAGCCACCAGACTGGGGGGGGAGACACTGAAGCTTTCTTT.

The chain is built from TRBV28 and TRBJ2-6; 11 bases line up with TRBD2. J gave up 1 base and V 4 bases, and 6 bases lay outside the gene matches. The CDR3 spans 18 residues. CDR1 MDHEN and CDR2 SYDVKM come from the germline V gene. This CDR3 reads CASSSISGRASGANVLTF. CDR3 coding DNA: TGTGCCAGCAGTTCGATTAGCGGGAGGGCGTCTGGGGCCAACGTCCTGACTTTC.

The chain is built from TRBV7-3 and TRBJ1-2; 9 bases are a match to TRBD1. CDR1 is SGHTA and CDR2 is FQGTGA in the germline V gene. The junction had 2 bases not matched to a gene; V was cut back by 1 base and J by 8 bases. This CDR3 comprises 13 residues. For the CDR3, the DNA is TGTGCCAGCAGCTTAAGACAGGGGGACGGCTACACCTTC. The encoded protein is CASSLRQGDGYTF. Complete variable domain (other parts from reference TRBV7-3 and TRBJ1-2): GAGVSQTPSNKVTEKGKYVELRCDPISGHTALYWYRQSLGQGPEFLIYFQGTGAADDSGLPNDRFFAVRPEGSVSTLKIQRTERGDSAVYLCASSLRQGDGYTFGSGTRLTVV.